The 29 T cell receptor beta chains below come from one sample, sequenced in a study of blood T cell repertoires in COVID-19 (dated by TCRdb to 2020 to 2022). Preparation of the library involved the immunoSEQ multiplex PCR assay. TCRdb retrieved this table from immuneACCESS and kept in-frame rearrangements only. Not all clones are present; in checked studies, unresolved V genes account for under half, and no reason is known for the remainder. The sample table holds about 270,000 clones, of which approximately 77% were seen once. About 3% of the sample is in the top ten clones. The sample was peripheral blood. Receptors were obtained from a woman between 18 and 30 years old with acute or convalescent COVID-19.

The gene calls are TRBV7-2 and TRBJ2-1; tentative D call: TRBD2 (6 bases). The V end lost 1 base, the J end lost 3 bases, and 10 bases lay between the germline ends. The CDR3 is 15 residues long. Germline-derived CDR1 and CDR2 are SGHTA and FQGNSA. The DNA of the CDR3 is TGTGCCAGCAGCTTAGTAGGTAGCGGCTACAATGAGCAGTTCTTC. Translating gives CASSLVGSGYNEQFF.

The V gene is TRBV6-5, the J gene TRBJ2-7; TRBD2 aligns across 7 bases. V trimming: 8 bases; J trimming: 2 bases; junction bases outside the gene matches: 12. The V gene's germline CDR1 is MNHEY and CDR2 SVGAGI. This CDR3 has 15 residues. The CDR3 DNA reads TGTGCCAGCGCCGGGGCGACTAGCTTCACCTACGAGCAGTACTTC. Protein sequence: CASAGATSFTYEQYF.

The chain has TRBV6-2 or TRBV6-3 and TRBJ2-5; 7 positions agree with TRBD1. The CDR3 has 18 residues. CDR1 MNHEY and CDR2 SVGEGT come from the germline V gene. The trim removed 2 bases at V and 7 bases at J, leaving 19 bases unmatched. The CDR3 nucleotides read TGTGCCAGCAGTTACGCTCGCCGGCGACAGGGTTCTGGAGGGACCCAGTACTTC. It is translated as CASSYARRRQGSGGTQYF.

This chain joins TRBV5-1 and TRBJ2-3; 9 nucleotides line up with TRBD1. The trim removed 4 bases at V and 1 base at J, leaving 4 bases unmatched. Germline values: CDR1 SGHRS, CDR2 YFSETQ. The CDR3 loop spans 15 amino acids. CDR3 residues: CASSPWDRGTDTQYF. For the CDR3, the DNA is TGCGCCAGCAGCCCCTGGGACAGGGGCACAGATACGCAGTATTTT.

The gene calls are TRBV2 and TRBJ2-3; 13 bases line up with TRBD2. V lost 6 bases to trimming and J lost 4 bases; unmatched junction nucleotides: 7. The CDR3 extends over 16 amino acids. Germline V gene sequence: CDR1 SNHLY, CDR2 FYNNEI. CDR3 nucleotide sequence: TGTGCCAGCAGGGGACTAGCGGGATCCAGTGCAGATACGCAGTATTTT. Translation: CASRGLAGSSADTQYF.

V usage is TRBV7-5 and J usage is TRBJ2-7; TRBD1, the D gene given by the table, was not confirmed from the DNA. TRBV7-5 is a recognized pseudogene. This CDR3 comprises 17 residues. DNA of the CDR3: TGTGCCAGAAGCTTATGTTTCCCCAGACAGGGTACCTACGAGCAGTACTTC. Translation gives CARSLCFPRQGTYEQYF.

The genes are TRBV12-3 or TRBV12-4 and TRBJ1-3; D gene unclear. With 6 bases removed from V and 6 bases from J, the gap between germline ends came to 12 bases. The CDR3 is made up of 13 amino acids. The CDR3 sequence is CASSRGLPNTIYF. The CDR3 nucleotides are TGTGCCAGCAGCCGTGGACTCCCAAACACCATATATTTT.

The rearrangement uses TRBV10-3 and TRBJ2-5, with TRBD1 matching 10 bases. Per germline, CDR1 ENHRY and CDR2 SYGVKD. There are 15 residues in the CDR3. J gave up 5 bases and V 5 bases, and 8 bases lay outside the gene matches. CDR3 region: CAISSYGQGDETQYF. DNA of the CDR3: TGTGCCATCAGTTCATACGGACAGGGGGATGAGACCCAGTACTTC.

This chain joins TRBV11-3 and TRBJ2-3; 7 bases fit TRBD1. The V gene end was trimmed by 4 bases and the J gene end by 2 bases; junction bases not matched to a gene: 9. The CDR3 totals 16 residues. In germline, CDR1 is SGHNT, CDR2 YENEEA. Here the CDR3 reads CASSSTWDRDTDTQYF. CDR3 DNA: TGTGCCAGCAGCTCAACATGGGACAGAGACACAGATACGCAGTATTTT.

The chain is built from TRBV6-5 and TRBJ2-3; 7 bases match TRBD1. The V and J ends lost 0 bases and 4 bases, in that order; junction bases with no gene match: 4. CDR1 MNHEY and CDR2 SVGAGI come from the germline V gene. This CDR3 contains 15 residues. CDR3: CASSYSTGSADTQYF. The CDR3 DNA follows: TGTGCCAGCAGTTACTCGACAGGGAGCGCAGATACGCAGTATTTT.

This clone was recorded only once. The rearrangement uses TRBV15 and TRBJ2-1; TRBD2 aligns across 14 bases. CDR1 is LNHNV, CDR2 YYDKDF, per germline (reference sequence). V dropped 0 bases and J dropped 1; count of bases not matched to a gene: 5. This CDR3 contains 19 residues. The CDR3 loop is CATSRDRGTSGSSYNEQFF. CDR3 nucleotides: TGTGCCACCAGCAGAGATCGAGGGACTAGCGGGAGTTCCTACAATGAGCAGTTCTTC.

This sequence joins TRBV6-6 and TRBJ1-5; D unclear. The CDR3 runs 14 residues. Germline assignment: CDR1 MNHNY and CDR2 SVGAGI (reference sequence). With 6 bases removed from V and 2 bases from J, the gap between germline ends came to 11 bases. In DNA, the CDR3 is TGTGCCAGCAGGCTTGTCACGGGCAATCAGCCCCAGCATTTT. Its translation is CASRLVTGNQPQHF.

The chain joins TRBV19 to TRBJ1-5, with D perhaps matching TRBD1 (6 bases). CDR3 length: 14 residues. Trimming took 2 bases from V and 3 from J, leaving 8 bases between them. Germline CDR1 reads LNHDA; CDR2 reads SQIVND (reference sequence). This CDR3 is CASSIQGFNQPQHF. The CDR3 DNA reads TGTGCCAGTAGTATACAGGGGTTCAATCAGCCCCAGCATTTT.

This chain joins TRBV3-1 (or the pseudogene TRBV3-2) and TRBJ1-6; the match to TRBD1 covers 9 bases. The germline gives CDR1 LGHDT, CDR2 YNNKEL (reference sequence). V was clipped by 6 bases and J by 10 bases; unmatched bases: 7. This CDR3 has 14 amino acids. The chain's CDR3 is CASRPRDRVSPLHF. For the CDR3, the DNA is TGTGCCAGCAGACCTCGGGACAGGGTGTCACCCCTCCACTTT.

V usage is TRBV6-5 and J usage is TRBJ1-5, with 9 nucleotides matching TRBD1. The V gene's germline CDR1 is MNHEY and CDR2 SVGAGI. The V segment lost 6 bases and the J segment 5 bases; nucleotides outside the gene matches: 5. CDR3 length equals 14 residues. CDR3 sequence (DNA): TGTGCCAGCAGCGCGACAGGGGGGGATCAGCCCCAGCATTTT. Translated, it gives CASSATGGDQPQHF.

The rearrangement uses TRBV5-1 and TRBJ2-5, with TRBD1 identical over 7 bases. The V gene end was trimmed by 6 bases and the J gene end by 4 bases; junction bases not matched to a gene: 9. Per germline, CDR1 SGHRS and CDR2 YFSETQ. The CDR3 is 14 residues long. CDR3 loop: CASTWQGVSETQYF. The CDR3 DNA follows: TGCGCCAGCACCTGGCAGGGGGTATCAGAGACCCAGTACTTC. Based on the CDR3 plus reference TRBV5-1 and TRBJ2-5, the full variable domain is KAGVTQTPRYLIKTRGQQVTLSCSPISGHRSVSWYQQTPGQGLQFLFEYFSETQRNKGNFPGRFSGRQFSNSRSEMNVSTLELGDSALYLCASTWQGVSETQYFGPGTRLLVL.

The table lists this clone with a few counts. V and J are TRBV5-5 and TRBJ2-7; D is perhaps TRBD1 (5 bases). Germline CDR1 is SGHKS and CDR2 is YYEKEE (reference sequence). This CDR3 region has 16 residues. The germline V and J ends were trimmed by 1 base and 2 bases, with 16 bases remaining between them. CDR3 sequence: CASSLLGQGSAYEQYF. In nucleotides, the CDR3 is TGTGCCAGCAGCTTGCTCGGGCAGGGTTCAGCCTACGAGCAGTACTTC.

The rearrangement uses TRBV5-6 and TRBJ2-2; possible D gene TRBD1, 6 bases. The CDR3 extends over 15 amino acids. Between the trimmed V and J ends, which lost 6 bases and 4 bases, there was a span of 16 bases. Germline assignment: CDR1 SGHDT and CDR2 YYEEEE. CDR3 DNA: TGTGCCAGCACCCGCCCAGGGGCGGGCACCGGGGAGCTGTTTTTT. It yields the protein CASTRPGAGTGELFF.

This clone is a singleton in its sample. This chain joins TRBV4-3 and TRBJ1-2; the match to TRBD1 covers 7 bases. CDR3 size: 14 residues. The trim removed 3 bases at V and 2 bases at J, leaving 3 bases unmatched. Germline V gene data show CDR1 as LGHNA and CDR2 as YSLEER. CDR3 protein: CASSQETGNYGYTF. The DNA for the CDR3 is TGCGCCAGCAGCCAGGAGACAGGGAACTATGGCTACACCTTC.

This clone was recorded a few times. The rearrangement links TRBV6-5 to TRBJ2-1; possibly TRBD2 for D (6 bases). The germline V gene has CDR1 MNHEY and CDR2 SVGAGI. Trimming removed 2 bases at V and 0 bases at J, with 11 bases between. This CDR3 is 16 amino acids long. This CDR3 reads CASSYRRDLSYNEQFF. The CDR3 DNA sequence: TGTGCCAGCAGTTACCGGAGGGACCTCTCCTACAATGAGCAGTTCTTC.

The V and J genes are TRBV5-1 and TRBJ1-1; D might be TRBD1 (5 bases). Germline V gene data show CDR1 as SGHRS and CDR2 as YFSETQ. The CDR3 sequence is 16 residues long. V was clipped by 0 bases and J by 2 bases, with 14 bases between them. CDR3 amino acids: CASSLGSARANTEAFF. In nucleotides, the CDR3 is TGCGCCAGCAGCTTGGGATCGGCCAGGGCCAACACTGAAGCTTTCTTT.

The chain uses TRBV5-1 and TRBJ2-2; D is possibly TRBD2 (7 bases). The CDR3 length is 17 residues. Germline V gene sequence: CDR1 SGHRS, CDR2 YFSETQ. V lost 3 bases and J lost 6, with 21 bases in between. The DNA for the CDR3 is TGCGCCAGCAGCTACGGACTAGTCCAAGGGGGTCCCGGGGAGCTGTTTTTT. Translation gives CASSYGLVQGGPGELFF.

The chain uses TRBV2 and TRBJ2-1, with 9 nucleotides matching TRBD2. After removal of 7 bases from V and 3 bases from J, the junction contained 13 bases not matched to a gene. Germline CDR1 is SNHLY and CDR2 is FYNNEI. This CDR3 contains 17 residues. This chain's CDR3 is CASTQVLAGSFYNEQFF. CDR3 bases: TGTGCCAGCACCCAAGTCCTAGCGGGAAGTTTCTACAATGAGCAGTTCTTC.

This clone was detected a few times. The chain couples TRBV7-8 to TRBJ1-1; unclear D gene. Trimming shortened V by 4 bases and J by 3 bases, and 12 bases separated the two germline ends. Germline CDR1 and CDR2: SGHVS and FQNEAQ. The CDR3 loop spans 14 amino acids. CDR3 coding DNA: TGTGCCAGCAGCTCCTTCGCCCCGGACACTGAAGCTTTCTTT. This gives the protein CASSSFAPDTEAFF.

The chain recombines TRBV29-1 with TRBJ1-2, with 10 bases aligning to TRBD1. From germline, CDR1 is SQVTM and CDR2 ANQGSEA. The CDR3 is made up of 16 amino acids. Trimming took 3 bases from V and 1 from J; bases not matched to a gene: 8. CDR3 sequence (DNA): TGCAGCGTTGAGACAGGGGGCCTAACTTATAACTATGGCTACACCTTC. As protein: CSVETGGLTYNYGYTF. Together with reference TRBV29-1 and TRBJ1-2, the CDR3 gives the full variable domain: SAVISQKPSRDICQRGTSLTIQCQVDSQVTMMFWYRQQPGQSLTLIATANQGSEATYESGFVIDKFPISRPNLTFSTLTVSNMSPEDSSIYLCSVETGGLTYNYGYTFGSGTRLTVV.

Concerning this clone itself: This CDR3 is also generated by other DNA sequences in the sample. The chain carries TRBV4-3 and TRBJ2-7; tentative D call: TRBD1 (7 bases). The CDR3 has 16 amino acids. Germline CDR1 is LGHNA and CDR2 is YSLEER. Trimming pared 1 base from V and 1 base from J, leaving 14 bases between. CDR3 amino acids: CASSQGRSGGSYEQYF. The CDR3 region has the DNA TGCGCCAGCAGCCAAGGACGGTCAGGGGGGTCCTACGAGCAGTACTTC.

Here the CDR3 reads CASSQAREYYNEQFF. The CDR3 coding sequence is TGTGCCAGCAGCCAAGCGCGGGAGTACTACAATGAGCAGTTCTTC. This chain uses TRBV14 with TRBJ2-1, with 7 bases matching TRBD2. J gave up 3 bases and V 1 base, and 3 bases lay outside the gene matches. CDR1 is SGHDN and CDR2 is FVKESK in the germline V gene. There are 15 residues in the CDR3.

A single count supports this clone. This rearrangement joins TRBV6-1 to TRBJ1-4; the D gene is possibly TRBD1 (5 bases). CDR3 length equals 14 residues. V was shortened by 5 bases and J by 2 bases, with 9 bases between the two germline ends. Per germline, CDR1 MNHNS and CDR2 SASEGT. CDR3: CASSLGGTNEKLFF. CDR3 DNA: TGTGCCAGCAGTTTGGGGGGGACTAATGAAAAACTGTTTTTT.

This clone was detected once. The V gene is TRBV18, the J gene TRBJ2-7; D not certain. The CDR3 is 16 amino acids. Trimming took 1 base from V and 2 from J, leaving 15 bases between them. Per the germline V gene, CDR1 is KGHSH and CDR2 is LQKENI. The CDR3 region has the DNA TGTGCCAGCTCACCACGGGTGACGGAGTCCGCCTACGAGCAGTACTTC. Protein sequence: CASSPRVTESAYEQYF.